The rows below give T cell receptor beta chains drawn from one sample of a study of T cell responses to AZD1222 COVID-19 vaccine. The data were produced by immunoSEQ multiplex PCR, yet TCRdb's version contains in-frame clones alone and is incomplete. The sample holds roughly 100,000 clones, more than 75% seen once. This material consisted of peripheral blood, taken on day 0 of AZD1222 vaccination. The receptors here all came from an adult in good health. CDR3s include the opening cysteine and the closing phenylalanine or tryptophan. Each record gives: V gene, clone size, J gene, D gene, CDR3 protein, CDR3 DNA. A D gene is named only where the DNA matches it firmly. Only part of the rows carry a size: once, few, many, or a class if the clone is expanded.

TRBV24-1	.	TRBJ2-3	.	CATSDPGHTDTQYF	TGTGCCACCAGTGACCCCGGACACACAGATACGCAGTATTTT
TRBV7-8	few	TRBJ1-6	TRBD1	CASSLIGTGGNSPLHF	TGTGCCAGCAGCTTAATAGGGACAGGCGGAAATTCACCCCTCCACTTT
TRBV2	.	TRBJ1-2	TRBD1	CASSPRQGYGYTF	TGTGCCAGCAGTCCAAGACAGGGCTATGGCTACACCTTC
TRBV3-1/TRBV3-2	.	TRBJ1-2	.	CASSHFYGYTF	TGTGCCAGCAGCCACTTCTACGGCTACACCTTC
TRBV7-9	once	TRBJ2-7	.	CASSASGSYEQYF	TGTGCCAGCAGCGCGTCAGGGTCCTACGAGCAGTACTTC
TRBV23-1	.	TRBJ2-6	.	CASSQSEAGLGANVLTF	TGCGCCAGCAGTCAATCGGAGGCAGGGCTCGGGGCCAACGTCCTGACTTTC
TRBV5-1	.	TRBJ1-4	.	CASSLGTGRDEKLFF	TGCGCCAGCAGCTTAGGTACAGGGCGCGATGAAAAACTGTTTTTT
TRBV3-1/TRBV3-2	.	TRBJ2-3	.	CASSQGILGRTDTQYF	TGTGCCAGCAGCCAAGGGATTTTGGGTCGGACAGATACGCAGTATTTT
TRBV5-6	.	TRBJ2-2	TRBD1	CASSLEGQGVFTGELFF	TGTGCCAGCAGCTTGGAGGGACAGGGGGTTTTCACCGGGGAGCTGTTTTTT
TRBV7-2	once	TRBJ2-4	.	CASSFGGATKNIQYF	TGTGCCAGCAGCTTTGGCGGCGCTACCAAAAACATTCAGTACTTC
TRBV5-1	.	TRBJ2-5	TRBD1	CASSFNPGQQETQYF	TGCGCCAGCAGTTTTAACCCGGGACAGCAAGAGACCCAGTACTTC
TRBV19	.	TRBJ2-7	.	CASGVDIRRNEQYF	TGTGCCAGTGGGGTTGACATCCGGCGGAACGAGCAGTACTTC